This T cell receptor beta chain was documented in a study of response to subunit inactivated influenza vaccine. Broader study findings: Authors suggested few new T cells are recruited by each seasonal influenza vaccination.

This clonotype was recorded many times. The antigen is unknown. TCRdb fed the RT-PCR reads into MiXCR, producing one record per CDR3 protein. There are around 150,000 distinct CDR3 sequences in the sample; around 9.9% occur only once, and roughly an eighth lies in the top ten. The input for sequencing was non-naive T cells sorted from PBMCs, taken more than 35 days after vaccination. The receptor's source is a man aged 45 to 65 who received an inactivated influenza vaccine.

CDR3 protein: CASSLGTDSPLHF. The CDR3 bases are TGCGCCAGCAGCTTGGGGACAGATTCACCCCTCCACTTT. The chain links TRBV5-1 to TRBJ1-6; D is possibly TRBD1 (6 bases). Germline lookup yields CDR1 SGHRS and CDR2 YFSETQ. The CDR3 totals 13 residues. V shed 0 bases and J shed 8 bases, with 6 bases lying between them.